Presented here are 19 T cell receptor beta chains from one specimen sequenced in a study of T cells in Graves' hyperthyroidism and ophthalmopathy. What was amplified from RNA transcripts were TCR beta CDR3 regions. With the HTBI primer set, the TCR CDR3 went through a first round of RT-PCR. Each CDR3 protein gets one entry after TCRdb re-called the multiplex PCR reads with MiXCR. The sample records 300,000 to 350,000 distinct CDR3 sequences, 15% to 20% being singletons. Sequencing input: blood. These receptors came from a woman between 40 and 50 years old with Graves' ophthalmopathy.

The chain's CDR3 is CASRGTSGSKGVYEQYF. In DNA form, the CDR3 reads TGTGCCAGCAGGGGGACTAGCGGGAGTAAGGGTGTTTACGAGCAGTACTTC. The V and J genes are TRBV2 and TRBJ2-7; 14 nucleotides line up with TRBD2. Germline V gene lookup returns CDR1 SNHLY and CDR2 FYNNEI. This CDR3 spans 17 amino acids. The V segment lost 6 bases and the J segment 4 bases; nucleotides outside the gene matches: 11.

The V and J genes are TRBV5-1 and TRBJ2-5; D gene unclear. The V gene's germline CDR1 is SGHRS and CDR2 YFSETQ. This CDR3 comprises 12 residues. The V end lost 2 bases, the J end lost 4 bases, and 6 bases lay between the germline ends. The CDR3 DNA reads TGCGCCAGCAGCTTATTCAGAGAGACCCAGTACTTC. Its protein product is CASSLFRETQYF.

This clonotype appeared many times. The chain recombines TRBV7-9 with TRBJ1-5; 9 bases agree with TRBD1. From germline, CDR1 is SEHNR and CDR2 FQNEAQ (reference sequence). The CDR3 length is 15 residues. After removal of 3 bases from V and 2 bases from J, the junction contained 2 bases not matched to a gene. This CDR3 is CASSFDRGGNQPQHF. The CDR3 nucleotides are TGTGCCAGCAGCTTTGACAGGGGGGGCAATCAGCCCCAGCATTTT.

This clonotype came up many times. With a much larger clone just one base away, this may be a read error. This chain joins TRBV2 and TRBJ1-2, with D possibly being TRBD1 (5 bases). The CDR3 spans 13 residues. CDR1 is SNHLY, CDR2 FYNNEI, per germline. This chain's CDR3 is CAGSGQGNYGYTF. DNA for the CDR3: TGTGCCGGCAGTGGCCAGGGAAACTATGGCTACACCTTC. The full variable domain, with the rest looked up from reference TRBV2 and TRBJ1-2, is EPEVTQTPSHQVTQMGQEVILRCVPISNHLYFYWYRQILGQKVEFLVSFYNNEISEKSEIFDDQFSVERPDGSNFTLKIRSTKLEDSAMYFCAGSGQGNYGYTFGSGTRLTVV.

This clonotype was observed many times. The chain carries TRBV19 and TRBJ2-7; tentative D call: TRBD1 (6 bases). CDR3 length: 15 residues. CDR1 is LNHDA and CDR2 is SQIVND in the germline V gene (reference sequence). Trimming pared 7 bases from V and 0 bases from J, leaving 16 bases between. The CDR3 nucleotides are TGTGCCAGTACCTTCGAAGGGGGTAGCTCCTACGAGCAGTACTTC. It specifies CASTFEGGSSYEQYF.

This clonotype came up many times. The chain carries TRBV4-1 and TRBJ2-7, with D unclear. Trimming left V 4 bases short and J 7 bases short, with 11 bases between. The germline V gene has CDR1 MGHRA and CDR2 YSYEKL. The CDR3 runs 12 residues. The DNA of the CDR3 is TGCGCCAGCAGCCGCGGAGTCGGGGAGCAGTACTTC. Amino acids: CASSRGVGEQYF.

The CDR3 bases are TGTGCCAGCAGGGGAGCGGGAGGGCCGGAAGAGCAGTACTTC. This gives the protein CASRGAGGPEEQYF. V gene TRBV11-2 combines with J gene TRBJ2-7; TRBD2 matches 10 bases. The trim removed 6 bases at V and 7 bases at J, leaving 9 bases unmatched. The length of the CDR3 is 14 residues. Germline V gene sequence: CDR1 SGHAT, CDR2 FQNNGV.

This clonotype was counted many times. CDR3: CSVEEGPGRYYSNQPQHF. CDR3 DNA sequence: TGCAGCGTTGAAGAAGGGCCGGGACGGTATTATAGCAATCAGCCCCAGCATTTT. The V call is TRBV29-1, the J call TRBJ1-5, with D perhaps matching TRBD1 (5 bases). This CDR3 has 18 amino acids. V was clipped by 0 bases and J by 0 bases, with 18 bases between them. The germline CDR1 and CDR2 sequences are SQVTM and ANQGSEA.

This clonotype was detected only a few times. The chain has TRBV29-1 and TRBJ2-2, with 7 nucleotides matching TRBD1. With V trimmed by 6 bases and J by 5 bases, 12 bases remained unmatched. Looked up from germline, CDR1 is SQVTM and CDR2 is ANQGSEA. This CDR3 comprises 15 residues. CDR3 loop: CSVGLNRGGTGELFF. CDR3 sequence (DNA): TGCAGCGTGGGCCTCAACAGGGGCGGGACCGGGGAGCTGTTTTTT.

This clonotype was counted ten times or more. With a much larger clone just one base away, this may be a read error. The rearrangement joins TRBV29-1 to TRBJ1-1; no reliable D call. CDR1 and CDR2 (germline): SQVTM, ANQGSEA. Trimming stripped 6 bases from V and 4 bases from J, with 15 bases between. This CDR3 contains 13 residues. CDR3 nucleotide sequence: TGCAGCGTGTGGCAGGCTACGAGCACTGAAGCTTTCTTT. This encodes CSVWQATSTEAFF.

This clonotype was seen repeatedly, ten times or more. The rearrangement links TRBV11-3 to TRBJ2-5; a possible D gene is TRBD2 (6 bases). The germline V and J ends were trimmed by 1 base and 5 bases, with 14 bases remaining between them. In germline, CDR1 is SGHNT, CDR2 YENEEA. CDR3 length: 15 residues. The CDR3 nucleotides read TGTGCCAGCAGCTTAGGAGCGGGCTCGGGCGAGACCCAGTACTTC. This gives the protein CASSLGAGSGETQYF.

The V call is TRBV6-1, the J call TRBJ1-1; no clear D. The V gene's germline CDR1 is MNHNS and CDR2 SASEGT. This CDR3 has 14 residues. V dropped 2 bases and J dropped 1 base, with 8 bases sitting between them. The CDR3 nucleotides are TGTGCCAGCAGTGAAATGGCACGGAACACTGAAGCTTTCTTT. This codes for CASSEMARNTEAFF.

The chain uses TRBV14 and TRBJ2-5, with 7 bases fitting TRBD1. Germline V lookup: CDR1 SGHDN, CDR2 FVKESK. V shed 1 base, J shed 5 bases, and the junction held 7 bases outside the gene matches. The CDR3 length is 15 residues. For the CDR3, the DNA is TGTGCCAGCAGCCAAGCGGACAGGTATAGCGAGACCCAGTACTTC. It is translated as CASSQADRYSETQYF.

This clonotype has at least ten counts. This chain connects TRBV30 to TRBJ1-1; TRBD1 might be the D (5 bases). V lost 3 bases to trimming and J lost 5 bases, with 13 bases between them. The CDR3 totals 13 residues. Germline CDR1 reads GTSNPN; CDR2 reads SVGIG (reference sequence). CDR3 coding DNA: TGTGCCTGGAGAAATGCAGGGTCAACTGAAGCTTTCTTT. Translated, it gives CAWRNAGSTEAFF.

This clonotype was observed many times. The chain joins TRBV20-1 to TRBJ1-1; a weak D match, TRBD1 (6 bases). With 5 bases removed from V and 8 bases from J, the gap between germline ends came to 9 bases. This CDR3 comprises 10 residues. Germline loops: CDR1 DFQATT, CDR2 SNEGSKA (reference sequence). CDR3 sequence (DNA): TGCAGTGCTTTGGACAGAGAAGCTTTCTTT. Translation: CSALDREAFF.

On this clonotype itself: At one end the junction does not follow the germline gene, possibly because of a read error. This chain uses TRBV28 with TRBJ2-6; perhaps TRBD1 as D (5 bases). The CDR3 covers 14 residues. The germline CDR1 and CDR2 sequences are MDHEN and SYDVKM. The CDR3 region is CASVAVLGANVLNF. The CDR3 region has the DNA TGTGCCAGCGTGGCAGTCCTTGGGGCCAACGTCCTGAATTTC.

In this sample, this clonotype turned up many times. The rearrangement links TRBV19 to TRBJ1-6; D is ambiguous. The germline V and J ends were trimmed by 3 bases and 10 bases, with 16 bases remaining between them. This CDR3 has 15 amino acids. CDR1 is LNHDA, CDR2 SQIVND, per germline (reference sequence). The CDR3 is CASSIGAPSSSPLHF. For the CDR3, the DNA is TGTGCCAGTAGTATCGGCGCACCCTCCAGCTCACCCCTCCACTTT.

This clonotype has ten or more counts. The chain combines TRBV19 with TRBJ2-2; 9 positions match TRBD1. Germline V CDR1 and CDR2: LNHDA, SQIVND (reference sequence). With 2 bases clipped from V and 3 bases from J, the junction kept 7 bases outside the gene matches. The CDR3 is 17 residues long. In DNA form, the CDR3 reads TGTGCCAGTAGTATAAGAAGGGGACAGGGAGACACCGGGGAGCTGTTTTTT. Translated: CASSIRRGQGDTGELFF.

At least ten counts were recorded for this clonotype. The V gene is TRBV13, the J gene TRBJ2-7, with 12 bases fitting TRBD1. The CDR3 spans 14 residues. V shed 4 bases and J 9 bases; nucleotides not matched to a gene: 7. Germline V gene sequence: CDR1 PRHDT, CDR2 FYEKMQ (reference sequence). The CDR3 spells CASSSRDRGQGQYF. DNA of the CDR3: TGTGCCAGCAGCTCTCGGGACAGGGGGCAGGGGCAGTACTTC.